A selection of T cell receptor beta chains follows, all from one sample in a study of regulatory T cells in long-lasting Graves disease. Each CDR3 protein is one row after TCRdb ran MiXCR on the multiplex PCR reads. Of roughly 450,000 distinct CDR3 sequences detected, around 20% appear once; the ten largest clones hold 7% to 10%. The sample was peripheral blood mononuclear cells (PBMCs), taken when the disease was refractory, from a patient treated with antithyroid drugs. The receptors originated from a female donor with Graves disease. Each CDR3 is given with its conserved first and last residue. Fields, in order: D gene, clone size, V gene, J gene, CDR3 protein, CDR3 DNA. A D gene is named only where the DNA matches it firmly. The size entry is marked missing in some rows and otherwise reads once, few, many or a size class.

d_gene: NA
abundance: few
v_gene: TRBV7-9
j_gene: TRBJ2-2
CDR3aa: CASSPARGGGTGELFF
CDR3nt: TGTGCCAGCAGTCCGGCCAGGGGAGGGGGCACCGGGGAGCTGTTTTTT

d_gene: NA
abundance: few
v_gene: TRBV30
j_gene: TRBJ1-6
CDR3aa: CAWSVAGTGGPHSPLHF
CDR3nt: TGTGCCTGGAGTGTAGCAGGGACGGGAGGGCCACATTCACCCCTCCACTTT

d_gene: NA
abundance: few
v_gene: TRBV2
j_gene: TRBJ1-5
CDR3aa: CASRDDSNQPQHF
CDR3nt: TGTGCCAGTCGGGACGATAGCAATCAGCCCCAGCATTTT

d_gene: NA
abundance: NA
v_gene: TRBV19
j_gene: TRBJ2-7
CDR3aa: CASSIGTFGEYEQYF
CDR3nt: TGTGCCAGTAGTATCGGGACCTTCGGAGAGTACGAGCAGTACTTC

d_gene: NA
abundance: many
v_gene: TRBV6-5
j_gene: TRBJ2-7
CDR3aa: CASSYSGQLDHEQYF
CDR3nt: TGTGCCAGCAGTTACTCCGGACAGTTGGACCACGAGCAGTACTTC

d_gene: NA
abundance: few
v_gene: TRBV20-1
j_gene: TRBJ2-2
CDR3aa: CSARPWTASTGELFF
CDR3nt: TGCAGTGCTAGACCGTGGACAGCAAGCACCGGGGAGCTGTTTTTT

d_gene: NA
abundance: NA
v_gene: TRBV6-2/TRBV6-3
j_gene: TRBJ1-4
CDR3aa: CASRPTVTNEKLFF
CDR3nt: TGTGCCAGCAGACCGACAGTAACTAATGAAAAACTGTTTTTT

d_gene: NA
abundance: few
v_gene: TRBV4-3
j_gene: TRBJ1-5
CDR3aa: CASSQDAGGNQPQHF
CDR3nt: TGCGCCAGCAGCCAAGACGCCGGAGGCAATCAGCCCCAGCATTTT

d_gene: NA
abundance: many
v_gene: TRBV6-2/TRBV6-3
j_gene: TRBJ1-2
CDR3aa: CASPLGGQGYTF
CDR3nt: TGTGCCAGCCCCCTCGGGGGGCAAGGCTACACCTTC

d_gene: NA
abundance: NA
v_gene: TRBV6-2/TRBV6-3
j_gene: TRBJ2-7
CDR3aa: CATTKWSNEQYF
CDR3nt: TGTGCCACCACCAAGTGGAGCAACGAGCAGTACTTC

d_gene: NA
abundance: NA
v_gene: TRBV27
j_gene: TRBJ2-7
CDR3aa: CASSHPDRYEQYF
CDR3nt: TGTGCCAGCAGCCACCCGGACAGATACGAGCAGTACTTC

d_gene: NA
abundance: NA
v_gene: TRBV10-3
j_gene: TRBJ2-7
CDR3aa: CAISESGARMYEQYF
CDR3nt: TGTGCCATCAGTGAGTCGGGGGCACGAATGTACGAGCAGTACTTC

d_gene: NA
abundance: few
v_gene: TRBV6-2/TRBV6-3
j_gene: TRBJ2-5
CDR3aa: CASSFQGAQTQYF
CDR3nt: TGTGCCAGCAGTTTCCAAGGGGCGCAGACCCAGTACTTC

d_gene: NA
abundance: NA
v_gene: TRBV7-9
j_gene: TRBJ1-5
CDR3aa: CASSFAGENQPQHF
CDR3nt: TGTGCCAGCAGCTTCGCAGGAGAGAATCAGCCCCAGCATTTT

d_gene: NA
abundance: NA
v_gene: TRBV12-3/TRBV12-4
j_gene: TRBJ2-6
CDR3aa: CATHTFSGANVLTF
CDR3nt: TGTGCCACCCACACGTTCTCTGGGGCCAACGTCCTGACTTTC

d_gene: TRBD2
abundance: many
v_gene: TRBV27
j_gene: TRBJ2-5
CDR3aa: CASSLSGSGSSGTQYF
CDR3nt: TGTGCCAGCAGTTTATCTGGTAGCGGGAGCTCGGGGACCCAGTACTTC

d_gene: TRBD1
abundance: few
v_gene: TRBV20-1
j_gene: TRBJ1-1
CDR3aa: CSASDRGLGNTEAFF
CDR3nt: TGCAGTGCTAGCGACAGGGGATTAGGGAACACTGAAGCTTTCTTT

d_gene: TRBD2
abundance: many
v_gene: TRBV7-2
j_gene: TRBJ2-3
CDR3aa: CASSLLAGASTDTQYF
CDR3nt: TGTGCCAGCAGCTTACTAGCGGGAGCTAGCACAGATACGCAGTATTTT

d_gene: TRBD1
abundance: NA
v_gene: TRBV4-2
j_gene: TRBJ2-7
CDR3aa: CASSQVGTGSSEQYF
CDR3nt: TGTGCCAGCAGCCAAGTAGGGACAGGCTCTTCCGAGCAGTACTTC

d_gene: TRBD1
abundance: many
v_gene: TRBV28
j_gene: TRBJ1-5
CDR3aa: CASSFGDSLNQPQHF
CDR3nt: TGTGCCAGCAGTTTTGGGGACAGTCTTAATCAGCCCCAGCATTTT

d_gene: NA
abundance: NA
v_gene: TRBV15
j_gene: TRBJ1-6
CDR3aa: CATSRDPTESSYNSPLHF
CDR3nt: TGTGCCACCAGCAGAGATCCGACGGAGAGCTCCTATAATTCACCCCTCCACTTT

d_gene: NA
abundance: many
v_gene: TRBV28
j_gene: TRBJ2-5
CDR3aa: CASSTFGEAKTQYF
CDR3nt: TGTGCCAGCAGTACTTTCGGAGAGGCGAAGACCCAGTACTTC

d_gene: NA
abundance: once
v_gene: TRBV20-1
j_gene: TRBJ2-5
CDR3aa: CSVVSGTVETQYF
CDR3nt: TGCAGTGTGGTATCTGGGACGGTAGAGACCCAGTACTTC

d_gene: NA
abundance: many
v_gene: TRBV30
j_gene: TRBJ2-5
CDR3aa: CAWGQNTGETQYF
CDR3nt: TGTGCCTGGGGACAGAATACAGGGGAGACCCAGTACTTC

d_gene: TRBD2
abundance: many
v_gene: TRBV28
j_gene: TRBJ2-7
CDR3aa: CASSPGQLGLAGDEQYF
CDR3nt: TGTGCCAGCAGCCCCGGGCAGTTGGGACTAGCGGGAGACGAGCAGTACTTC

d_gene: TRBD1
abundance: many
v_gene: TRBV30
j_gene: TRBJ1-2
CDR3aa: CAWSVTGGGYTF
CDR3nt: TGTGCCTGGAGTGTTACAGGGGGCGGCTACACCTTC

d_gene: NA
abundance: NA
v_gene: TRBV6-2/TRBV6-3
j_gene: TRBJ1-5
CDR3aa: CASSFFGSQPQHF
CDR3nt: TGTGCCAGCAGTTTCTTCGGAAGTCAGCCCCAGCATTTT

d_gene: NA
abundance: many
v_gene: TRBV27
j_gene: TRBJ2-3
CDR3aa: CASSLSVYTDTQYF
CDR3nt: TGTGCCAGCAGTTTATCGGTGTACACAGATACGCAGTATTTT

d_gene: NA
abundance: few
v_gene: TRBV11-2
j_gene: TRBJ2-6
CDR3aa: CASSLFVPSTPSGANVLTF
CDR3nt: TGTGCCAGCAGCTTATTCGTCCCCAGCACTCCTTCTGGGGCCAACGTCCTGACTTTC

d_gene: TRBD1
abundance: few
v_gene: TRBV6-1
j_gene: TRBJ1-1
CDR3aa: CASSPIGGFTEAFF
CDR3nt: TGTGCCAGCAGCCCGATAGGGGGCTTCACTGAAGCTTTCTTT

d_gene: TRBD1
abundance: NA
v_gene: TRBV9
j_gene: TRBJ1-1
CDR3aa: CASSEILDRGSGTEAFF
CDR3nt: TGTGCCAGCAGCGAGATCTTGGACAGGGGTTCAGGGACTGAAGCTTTCTTT

d_gene: NA
abundance: few
v_gene: TRBV20-1
j_gene: TRBJ1-2
CDR3aa: CSQHLGGSYGYTF
CDR3nt: TGCAGCCAGCATTTGGGGGGGAGCTATGGCTACACCTTC

d_gene: TRBD1
abundance: NA
v_gene: TRBV5-4
j_gene: TRBJ2-7
CDR3aa: CASSLALDRGSYEQYF
CDR3nt: TGTGCCAGCAGCTTGGCGCTGGACAGGGGTTCCTACGAGCAGTACTTC

d_gene: NA
abundance: many
v_gene: TRBV11-3
j_gene: TRBJ1-1
CDR3aa: CASSLDGQLNTEAFF
CDR3nt: TGTGCCAGCAGCTTAGATGGACAGCTGAACACTGAAGCTTTCTTT

d_gene: NA
abundance: NA
v_gene: TRBV6-4
j_gene: TRBJ2-4
CDR3aa: CASSHRDVAKNIQYF
CDR3nt: TGTGCCAGCAGCCACAGGGATGTAGCCAAAAACATTCAGTACTTC

d_gene: TRBD2
abundance: few
v_gene: TRBV7-3
j_gene: TRBJ2-5
CDR3aa: CASSLSGGVWENQETQYF
CDR3nt: TGTGCCAGCAGCTTAAGCGGGGGGGTTTGGGAAAACCAAGAGACCCAGTACTTC

d_gene: TRBD2
abundance: NA
v_gene: TRBV5-4
j_gene: TRBJ2-7
CDR3aa: CASSRAGLAGVHEQYF
CDR3nt: TGTGCCAGCAGCAGGGCGGGACTAGCGGGAGTCCACGAGCAGTACTTC

d_gene: TRBD2
abundance: NA
v_gene: TRBV11-2
j_gene: TRBJ2-7
CDR3aa: CASSYVSGRVWYEQYF
CDR3nt: TGTGCCAGCAGTTACGTTAGCGGGAGGGTCTGGTACGAGCAGTACTTC

d_gene: NA
abundance: few
v_gene: TRBV24-1
j_gene: TRBJ2-7
CDR3aa: CATSDYQGHEQYF
CDR3nt: TGTGCCACCAGTGACTATCAGGGGCACGAGCAGTACTTC

d_gene: NA
abundance: many
v_gene: TRBV28
j_gene: TRBJ1-2
CDR3aa: CASSPPGTTYGYTF
CDR3nt: TGTGCCAGCAGTCCCCCCGGGACAACCTATGGCTACACCTTC

d_gene: NA
abundance: NA
v_gene: TRBV7-9
j_gene: TRBJ1-3
CDR3aa: CASSRGSRRARTGNTIYF
CDR3nt: TGTGCCAGCAGCCGCGGTAGCCGACGGGCCCGAACTGGAAACACCATATATTTT

d_gene: NA
abundance: many
v_gene: TRBV2
j_gene: TRBJ2-2
CDR3aa: CASSEEGPPGELFF
CDR3nt: TGTGCCAGCAGTGAAGAAGGCCCTCCCGGGGAGCTGTTTTTT